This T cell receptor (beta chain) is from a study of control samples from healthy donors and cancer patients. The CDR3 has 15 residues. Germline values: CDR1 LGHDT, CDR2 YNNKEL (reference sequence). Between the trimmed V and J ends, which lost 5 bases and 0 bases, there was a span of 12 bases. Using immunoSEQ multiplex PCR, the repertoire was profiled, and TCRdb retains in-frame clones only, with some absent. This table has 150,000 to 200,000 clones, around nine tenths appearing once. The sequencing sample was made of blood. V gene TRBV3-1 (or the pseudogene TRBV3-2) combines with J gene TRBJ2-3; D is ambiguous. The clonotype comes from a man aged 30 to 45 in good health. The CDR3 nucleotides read TGTGCCAGCAGCATCCACGAATCTAGCACAGATACGCAGTATTTT. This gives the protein CASSIHESSTDTQYF.